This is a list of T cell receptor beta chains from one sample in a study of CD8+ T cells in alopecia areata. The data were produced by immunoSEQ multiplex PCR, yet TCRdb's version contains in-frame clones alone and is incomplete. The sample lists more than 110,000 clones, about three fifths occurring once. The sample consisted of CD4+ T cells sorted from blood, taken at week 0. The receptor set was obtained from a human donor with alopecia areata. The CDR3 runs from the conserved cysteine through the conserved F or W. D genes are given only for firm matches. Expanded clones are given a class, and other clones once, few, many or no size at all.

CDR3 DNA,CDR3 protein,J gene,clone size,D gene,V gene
TGCGCCAGCAGCTCCGCCTGGGGCGGACCTGGCACCGGGGAGCTGTTTTTT,CASSSAWGGPGTGELFF,TRBJ2-2,-,-,TRBV5-1
TGCGCCAGCAGCTTGCGGGGACAGGGCCTCACAGATACGCAGTATTTT,CASSLRGQGLTDTQYF,TRBJ2-3,-,TRBD1,TRBV5-1
TGTGCCAGCAGTCAAATCCGGGAGGGCGAGCAGTACTTC,CASSQIREGEQYF,TRBJ2-7,-,TRBD2,TRBV2
TGTGCCACCAGCAGAGAGGTTGGTTCCGAGCAGTACTTC,CATSREVGSEQYF,TRBJ2-7,few,-,TRBV15
TGTGCCTGGAGTGTTGGGGGCAATCAGCCCCAGCATTTT,CAWSVGGNQPQHF,TRBJ1-5,-,-,TRBV30
TGTGCCAGCAGTTCGACAGCCGTAGGGCAGTTCTTC,CASSSTAVGQFF,TRBJ2-1,-,-,TRBV6-6
TGTGCCATCAGGGGGAGGGACAACACTGAAGCTTTCTTT,CAIRGRDNTEAFF,TRBJ1-1,-,-,TRBV10-3
TGTGCCACCCGTGGGGAAAGGCCGGACAGTTGGAATTCACCCCTCCACTTT,CATRGERPDSWNSPLHF,TRBJ1-6,-,-,TRBV7-9
TGTGCCAGCAGACAGACAGGATGGTTGAACACTGAAGCTTTCTTT,CASRQTGWLNTEAFF,TRBJ1-1,-,-,TRBV25-1
TGTGCCAGCAGCGTGCAGGGGGAGGGTACTGAAGCTTTCTTT,CASSVQGEGTEAFF,TRBJ1-1,-,TRBD1,TRBV7-8
TGCGCCAGCAGCCAGCACAGGGGTGGAGAGACCCAGTACTTC,CASSQHRGGETQYF,TRBJ2-5,few,TRBD1,TRBV4-3
TGTGCCAGCAGTGCGGACAGGGGAGCCAAAAACATTCAGTACTTC,CASSADRGAKNIQYF,TRBJ2-4,many,TRBD1,TRBV2
TGTGCCAGCAGCTTTGACACTGAAGCTTTCTTT,CASSFDTEAFF,TRBJ1-1,-,-,TRBV7-8
TGCAGCGTTGCCGAACAGGGGAGGGGCGAGCAGTACTTC,CSVAEQGRGEQYF,TRBJ2-7,few,-,TRBV29-1
TGTGCCAGCAGCCCAGCGTCCTACAATGAGCAGTTCTTC,CASSPASYNEQFF,TRBJ2-1,-,-,TRBV7-2
TGTGCCAGCAGGTCAACAGGGACTCGAGGGGAGCAGTACTTC,CASRSTGTRGEQYF,TRBJ2-7,-,-,TRBV7-9
TGCAGCGTTGAAGAAGACAGGAGCTATGGCTACACCTTC,CSVEEDRSYGYTF,TRBJ1-2,few,-,TRBV29-1
TGCGCCAGCAGCTTGGCCAATGGGGAGACCCAGTACTTC,CASSLANGETQYF,TRBJ2-5,-,-,TRBV5-1
TGCGCCAGCAGCACGTTTCCCAGAGCCAAAAACATTCAGTACTTC,CASSTFPRAKNIQYF,TRBJ2-4,-,-,TRBV5-1
TGTGCCTGGAGTGTTGGACCGGCAACTAATGAAAAACTGTTTTTT,CAWSVGPATNEKLFF,TRBJ1-4,-,-,TRBV30
TGTGCCACCAGCAGAGGGACAGGTAATGGGGAGCAGTACTTC,CATSRGTGNGEQYF,TRBJ2-7,few,TRBD1,TRBV15